A selection of T cell receptor beta chains follows, all from one sample in a study of T cells in Graves' hyperthyroidism and ophthalmopathy. Each CDR3 protein is one row after TCRdb ran MiXCR on the multiplex PCR reads. The profile shows 200,000 to 250,000 distinct CDR3 sequences, about 17% of them singletons. Specimen: blood. The receptors here all came from a woman in her forties or fifties with Graves' hyperthyroidism. The CDR3 runs from the conserved cysteine through the conserved F or W. A D gene is named only where the DNA matches it firmly. Rows may omit the clone size; those that give it use once, few, many or a size class.

TRBV6-1,-,TRBD1,TRBJ1-4,TGTGCCAGCAGTGCGAGACAGGGAATGGATGAAAAACTGTTTTTT,CASSARQGMDEKLFF
TRBV27,many,-,TRBJ2-7,TGTGCCAGCAGTAGTGTGGGTGGGGGGGCTAACGAGCAGTACTTC,CASSSVGGGANEQYF
TRBV12-3/TRBV12-4,-,TRBD1,TRBJ1-2,TGTGCCAGCAGAGATACAGGGGGAGTAGACTATGGCTACACCTTC,CASRDTGGVDYGYTF
TRBV28,few,TRBD1,TRBJ2-2,TGTGCCAGCAGTTTGCCCCCCGGACAGGGGAACACCGGGGAGCTGTTTTTT,CASSLPPGQGNTGELFF
TRBV6-5,few,-,TRBJ1-2,TGTGCCAGCAGTTACTGGGGGGACCCTAATTCTAACTATGGCTACACCTTC,CASSYWGDPNSNYGYTF
TRBV29-1,-,TRBD1,TRBJ2-7,TGCAGCGTAGGGGCAGGGGGCATATACGAGCAGTACTTC,CSVGAGGIYEQYF
TRBV5-1,many,-,TRBJ2-5,TGCGCCAGCAGCCCGGCGGGCGGTAGAGCAGAGACCCAGTACTTC,CASSPAGGRAETQYF
TRBV11-2,-,TRBD2,TRBJ2-3,TGTGCCAGCAGTTTCGCCGGGCGGGGGGTTAGCACAGATACGCAGTATTTT,CASSFAGRGVSTDTQYF
TRBV6-1,many,TRBD1,TRBJ1-2,TGTGCCAGCAGTTGGGACAGGGAAGGCTATGGCTACACCTTC,CASSWDREGYGYTF
TRBV6-1,many,-,TRBJ2-3,TGTGCCAGCAGTCCACCCGGCTCCACGCAGTATTTT,CASSPPGSTQYF
TRBV7-6,-,-,TRBJ2-7,TGTGCCAGCAGCTTAGGAAAACAGGGCTGGAGCTCCTACGAGCAGTACTTC,CASSLGKQGWSSYEQYF
TRBV20-1,many,-,TRBJ2-7,TGCAGTGCTCCCTCACAGAGCTCCTACGAGCAGTACTTC,CSAPSQSSYEQYF
TRBV28,many,TRBD1,TRBJ2-7,TGTGCCAGCACCGACAGGGTCTACTACGAGCAGTACTTC,CASTDRVYYEQYF
TRBV14,many,TRBD2,TRBJ2-1,TGTGCCAGCAGCCCTTGGGGGGTACTAGCGGCTAGGAATGAGCAGTTCTTC,CASSPWGVLAARNEQFF
TRBV27,many,-,TRBJ2-1,TGTGCCAGCAGACTTACCACTGAGCAGTTCTTC,CASRLTTEQFF
TRBV28,many,TRBD1,TRBJ1-2,TGTGCCAGCAGCCCCCCGGGACAGGGTTTCTTTAACTATGGCTACACCTTC,CASSPPGQGFFNYGYTF
TRBV6-1,-,-,TRBJ2-2,TGTGCCAGCAGTTTTAGTCGCGGAAGAACGGGGGTTGTCGGGGAGCTGTTTTTT,CASSFSRGRTGVVGELFF
TRBV7-9,-,-,TRBJ1-1,TGTGCCAGCAGCGCACGGGGGCACACTGAAGCTTTCTTT,CASSARGHTEAFF
TRBV27,many,-,TRBJ1-1,TGTGCCAGCAGTTTATCGGGGGGGGGGCGGAACACTGAAGCTTTCTTT,CASSLSGGGRNTEAFF
TRBV18,many,TRBD1,TRBJ1-1,TGTGCCAGCTCTATTCACACAGGGGCCACTGAAGCTTTCTTT,CASSIHTGATEAFF
TRBV11-3,-,-,TRBJ2-7,TGTGCCAGCAGCTTAGAGGGAGGCGCCTACGAGCAGTACTTC,CASSLEGGAYEQYF
TRBV6-1,-,-,TRBJ1-5,TGTGCCAGCAGTCCTTCCAGACCGCAGGGCAATCAGCCCCAGCATTTT,CASSPSRPQGNQPQHF
TRBV20-1,-,TRBD2,TRBJ2-1,TGCAGTGCTATAGCGGGAGGTTACAATGAGCAGTTCTTC,CSAIAGGYNEQFF
TRBV20-1,-,-,TRBJ1-2,TGCAGTGCTAGAGATTGGGGGGACAACAGCCTCTATGGCTACACCTTC,CSARDWGDNSLYGYTF
TRBV28,many,-,TRBJ2-7,TGTGCCAGCAGTTCACAGGGAGGTAGCTACGAGCAGTACTTC,CASSSQGGSYEQYF
TRBV20-1,many,TRBD1,TRBJ2-7,TGCAGTGCTAGAGGACAGGGGGCATTCTACGAGCAGTACTTC,CSARGQGAFYEQYF
TRBV11-2,-,-,TRBJ1-2,TGTGCCAGCAGCCTCGAACGGGGGGGGTTCTATGGCTACACCTTC,CASSLERGGFYGYTF
TRBV28,many,TRBD1,TRBJ1-2,TGTGCCAGCAGTCCACCCGGGACAGGGAATGGCTACACCTTC,CASSPPGTGNGYTF
TRBV5-1,-,-,TRBJ1-1,TGCGCCAGCAGCTTGGATACGGAAACTGAAGCTTTCTTT,CASSLDTETEAFF
TRBV7-9,once,TRBD2,TRBJ2-2,TGTGCCAGCAGCTTTTTATCTGTTCGGACTAGCATCCAAGGGGAGCTGTTTTTT,CASSFLSVRTSIQGELFF
TRBV12-3/TRBV12-4,-,-,TRBJ1-1,TGTGCCAACAGTCGCGACCGGGGGTACACTGAAGCTTTCTTT,CANSRDRGYTEAFF
TRBV7-9,many,TRBD1,TRBJ2-2,TGTGCCAGCAGTCGGGACAGACTCAACACCGGGGAGCTGTTTTTT,CASSRDRLNTGELFF
TRBV4-2,few,-,TRBJ2-7,TGTGCCAGCAGCCAAGCTCTCTTCTCTGGCTACGAGCAGTACTTC,CASSQALFSGYEQYF
TRBV3-1,many,TRBD2,TRBJ2-1,TGTGCCAGCAGCCAAGGGACGGGACTAGTCTACAATGAGCAGTTCTTC,CASSQGTGLVYNEQFF
TRBV19,many,TRBD2,TRBJ2-1,TGTGCCAGTAGTACGAGGGGACTAGAATCCCACAATGAGCAGTTCTTC,CASSTRGLESHNEQFF
TRBV6-5,few,-,TRBJ1-2,TGTGCCAGCAGTTACGCGGGGTATGATGGCTACACCTTC,CASSYAGYDGYTF
TRBV6-5,-,TRBD1,TRBJ1-3,TGTGCCAGCAGTGGACAGGTCTCTGGAAACACCATATATTTT,CASSGQVSGNTIYF
TRBV7-9,-,-,TRBJ1-6,TGTGCCAGCAGCTCAGACTCATCGGGCTTTAATTCACCCCTCCACTTT,CASSSDSSGFNSPLHF
TRBV7-3,few,-,TRBJ2-7,TGTGCCAGCAGCTTAATTACGGGGGCAGAGCCCTACGAGCAGTACTTC,CASSLITGAEPYEQYF
TRBV20-1,-,TRBD2,TRBJ2-1,TGCAGTGCTAGTGGGCTAGCGGCCCTTCTCGAGCAGTTCTTC,CSASGLAALLEQFF
TRBV7-8,many,-,TRBJ2-3,TGTGCCAGCAGCCCTAGGGGAACTTGGGATACGCAGTATTTT,CASSPRGTWDTQYF